This T cell receptor beta chain derives from a study of blood T cell repertoires in COVID-19. About the study: PBMCs, B-cell-depleted T cells, or T cells were the source of the cDNA or gDNA that made up the material.

This clone has more than one count but fewer than ten. The CDR3 extends over 15 amino acids. The ends lost 4 bases at V and 2 bases at J; junction bases unmatched: 7. CDR1 is SGHTA and CDR2 is FQGNSA in the germline V gene. TCRdb's copy holds only in-frame clones and misses some; the assay was immunoSEQ multiplex PCR. The profile covers about 24,000 clones, with roughly four fifths appearing a single time and over 2% taken by the ten largest. This sequence was found in an older woman with COVID-19, enrolled during active disease. J is TRBJ1-2 and V is TRBV7-2, with 7 nucleotides matching TRBD1. Material: peripheral blood. CDR3 coding DNA: TGTGCCAGCAGCTCCGGACAGGCTTCAAACTATGGCTACACCTTC. Translation: CASSSGQASNYGYTF.